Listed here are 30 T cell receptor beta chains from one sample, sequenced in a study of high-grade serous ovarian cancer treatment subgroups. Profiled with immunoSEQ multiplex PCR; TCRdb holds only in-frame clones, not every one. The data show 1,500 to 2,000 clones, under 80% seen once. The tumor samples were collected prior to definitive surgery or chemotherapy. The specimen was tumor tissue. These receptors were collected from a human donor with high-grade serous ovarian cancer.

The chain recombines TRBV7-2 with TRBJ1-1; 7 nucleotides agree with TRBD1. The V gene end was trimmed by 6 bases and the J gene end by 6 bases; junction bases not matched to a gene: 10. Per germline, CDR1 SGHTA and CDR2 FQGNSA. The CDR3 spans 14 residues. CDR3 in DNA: TGTGCCAGCAGTACCAGGGGGTTAAGTGCTGAAGCTTTCTTT. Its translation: CASSTRGLSAEAFF.

The CDR3 is CASGPGAHKAYEQYF. DNA for the CDR3: TGTGCCAGCGGACCTGGGGCCCATAAGGCCTACGAGCAGTACTTC. The V and J genes are TRBV5-5 and TRBJ2-7, with D tentatively TRBD1 (5 bases). The CDR3 has 15 amino acids. Germline V gives CDR1 SGHKS, CDR2 YYEKEE (reference sequence). With 7 bases removed from V and 2 bases from J, the gap between germline ends came to 19 bases.

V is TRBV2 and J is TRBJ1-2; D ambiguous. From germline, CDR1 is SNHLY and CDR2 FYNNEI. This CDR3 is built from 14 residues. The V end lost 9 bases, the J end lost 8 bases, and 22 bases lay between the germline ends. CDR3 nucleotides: TGTGCCAGTAGTCCGCTCGCGGGGTCGGGGGGCTACACCTTC. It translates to CASSPLAGSGGYTF.

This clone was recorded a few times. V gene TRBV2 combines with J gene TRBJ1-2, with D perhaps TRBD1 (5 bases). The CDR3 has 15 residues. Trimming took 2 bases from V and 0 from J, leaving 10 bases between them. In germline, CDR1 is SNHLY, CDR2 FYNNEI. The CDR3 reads CASSERGVPNYGYTF. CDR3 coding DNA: TGTGCCAGCAGTGAACGAGGGGTACCTAACTATGGCTACACCTTC.

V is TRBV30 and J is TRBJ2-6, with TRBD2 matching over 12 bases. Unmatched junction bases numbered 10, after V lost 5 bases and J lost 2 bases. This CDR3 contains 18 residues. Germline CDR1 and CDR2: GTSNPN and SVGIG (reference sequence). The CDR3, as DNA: TGTGCCTGGGAAAAACCGGGACTAGCGGGTACTGGGGCCAACGTCCTGACTTTC. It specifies CAWEKPGLAGTGANVLTF.

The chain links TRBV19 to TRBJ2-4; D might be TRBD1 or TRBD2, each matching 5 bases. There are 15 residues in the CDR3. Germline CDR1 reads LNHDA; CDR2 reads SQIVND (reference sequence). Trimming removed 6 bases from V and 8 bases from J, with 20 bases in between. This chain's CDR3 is CASRRVDRGRDIQYF. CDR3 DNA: TGTGCCAGTAGGCGGGTAGACAGAGGGAGAGACATTCAGTACTTC. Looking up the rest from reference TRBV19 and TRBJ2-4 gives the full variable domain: DGGITQSPKYLFRKEGQNVTLSCEQNLNHDAMYWYRQDPGQGLRLIYYSQIVNDFQKGDIAEGYSVSREKKESFPLTVTSAQKNPTAFYLCASRRVDRGRDIQYFGAGTRLSVL.

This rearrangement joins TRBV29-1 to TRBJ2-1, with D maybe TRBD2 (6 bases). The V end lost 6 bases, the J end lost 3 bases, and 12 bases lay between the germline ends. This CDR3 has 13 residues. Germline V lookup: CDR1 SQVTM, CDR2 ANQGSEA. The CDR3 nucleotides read TGCAGCGTAGTACTAGCCAACTACAATGAGCAGTTCTTC. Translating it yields CSVVLANYNEQFF.

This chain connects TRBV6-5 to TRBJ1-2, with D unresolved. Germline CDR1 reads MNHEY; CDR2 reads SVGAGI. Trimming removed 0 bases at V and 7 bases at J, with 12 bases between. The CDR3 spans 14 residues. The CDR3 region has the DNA TGTGCCAGCAGTTACTCGGCGCGAAACGGTGGCTACACCTTC. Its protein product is CASSYSARNGGYTF.

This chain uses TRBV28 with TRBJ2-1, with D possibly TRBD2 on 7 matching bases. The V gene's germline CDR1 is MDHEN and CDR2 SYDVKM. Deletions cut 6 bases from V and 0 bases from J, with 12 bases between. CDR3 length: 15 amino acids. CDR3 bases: TGTGCCAGCAGGGGGGGGCAACACTCCTACAATGAGCAGTTCTTC. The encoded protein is CASRGGQHSYNEQFF.

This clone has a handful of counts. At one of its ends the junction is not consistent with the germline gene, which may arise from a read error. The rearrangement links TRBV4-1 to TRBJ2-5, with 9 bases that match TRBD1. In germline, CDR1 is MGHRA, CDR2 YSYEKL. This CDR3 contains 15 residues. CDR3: CASSHRDREGVILDF. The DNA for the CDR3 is TGCGCCAGCAGCCATCGGGACAGGGAGGGAGTCATTTTGGACTTC.

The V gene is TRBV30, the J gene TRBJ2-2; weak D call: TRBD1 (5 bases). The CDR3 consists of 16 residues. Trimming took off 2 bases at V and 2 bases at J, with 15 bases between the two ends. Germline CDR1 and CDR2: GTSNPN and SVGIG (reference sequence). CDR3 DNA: TGTGCCTGGAGTAGTAAGGAAACAGGCAACACCGGGGAGCTGTTTTTT. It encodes CAWSSKETGNTGELFF.

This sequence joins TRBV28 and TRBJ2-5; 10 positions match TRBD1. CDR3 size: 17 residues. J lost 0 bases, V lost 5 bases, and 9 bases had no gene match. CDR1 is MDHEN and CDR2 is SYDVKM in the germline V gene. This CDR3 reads CASSTSRQGAYQETQYF. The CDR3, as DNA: TGTGCCAGCAGTACATCCCGACAGGGGGCGTACCAAGAGACCCAGTACTTC.

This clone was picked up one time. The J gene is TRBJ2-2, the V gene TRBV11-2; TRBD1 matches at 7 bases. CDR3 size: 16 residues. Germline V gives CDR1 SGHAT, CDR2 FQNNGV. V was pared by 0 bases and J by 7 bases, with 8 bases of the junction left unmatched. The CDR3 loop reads CASSLEGQRLSGELFF. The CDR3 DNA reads TGTGCCAGCAGCTTAGAGGGACAGAGGCTTAGCGGGGAGCTGTTTTTT.

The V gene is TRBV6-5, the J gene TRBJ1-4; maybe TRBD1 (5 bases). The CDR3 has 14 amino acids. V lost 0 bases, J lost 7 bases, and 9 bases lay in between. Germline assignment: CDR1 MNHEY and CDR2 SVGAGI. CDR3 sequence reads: CASSYSSGIEKLFF. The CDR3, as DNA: TGTGCCAGCAGTTACTCGTCAGGGATTGAAAAACTGTTTTTT.

Here the CDR3 reads CASSESAGPTDTQYF. The CDR3 coding sequence is TGCGCCAGCAGTGAGTCCGCGGGCCCCACAGATACGCAGTATTTT. The J gene is TRBJ2-3, the V gene TRBV10-2, with D perhaps matching TRBD2 (5 bases). The CDR3 is 15 amino acids. Trimming took off 0 bases at V and 2 bases at J, with 9 bases between the two ends. The V gene's germline CDR1 is WSHSY and CDR2 SAAADI.

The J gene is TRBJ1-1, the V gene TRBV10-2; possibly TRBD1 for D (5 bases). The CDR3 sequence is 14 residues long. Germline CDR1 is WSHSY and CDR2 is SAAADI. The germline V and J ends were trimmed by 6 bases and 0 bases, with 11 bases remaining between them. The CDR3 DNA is TGCGCCAGCAGCGGGACCCAACTGAACACTGAAGCTTTCTTT. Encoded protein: CASSGTQLNTEAFF.

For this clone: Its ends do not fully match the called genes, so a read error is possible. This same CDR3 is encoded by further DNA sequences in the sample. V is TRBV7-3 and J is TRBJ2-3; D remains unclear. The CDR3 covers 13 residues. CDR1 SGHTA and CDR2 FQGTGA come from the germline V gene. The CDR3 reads CASSLTGTDTQYF. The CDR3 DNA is TGTGCTAGCAGCTTAACTGGCACAGATACGCAGTATTTT.

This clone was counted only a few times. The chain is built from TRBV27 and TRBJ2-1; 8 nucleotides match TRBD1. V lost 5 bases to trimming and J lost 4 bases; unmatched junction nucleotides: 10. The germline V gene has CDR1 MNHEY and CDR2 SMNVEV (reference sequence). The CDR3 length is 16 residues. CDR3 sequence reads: CASSVRTGREYNEQFF. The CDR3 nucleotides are TGTGCCAGCAGTGTCAGGACAGGGCGAGAATACAATGAGCAGTTCTTC.

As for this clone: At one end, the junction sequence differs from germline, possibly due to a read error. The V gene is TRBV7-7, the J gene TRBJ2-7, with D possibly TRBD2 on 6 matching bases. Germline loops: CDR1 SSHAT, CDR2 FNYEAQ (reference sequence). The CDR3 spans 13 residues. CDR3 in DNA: TGTGCTAGCAGCTCCGGGACTTCGAACGAGCAGTACTTC. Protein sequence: CASSSGTSNEQYF. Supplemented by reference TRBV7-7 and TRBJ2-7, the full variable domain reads GAGVSQSPRYKVTKRGQDVTLRCDPISSHATLYWYQQALGQGPEFLTYFNYEAQPDKSGLPSDRFSAERPEGSISTLTIQRTEQRDSAMYRCASSSGTSNEQYFGPGTRLTVT.

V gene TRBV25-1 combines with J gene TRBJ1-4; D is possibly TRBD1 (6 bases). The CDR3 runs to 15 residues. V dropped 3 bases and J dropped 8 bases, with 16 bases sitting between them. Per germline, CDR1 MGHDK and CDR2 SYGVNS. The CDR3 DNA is TGTGCCAGCAGTGAGTCCTTGGGGGCCTGGGAAAAACTGTTTTTT. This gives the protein CASSESLGAWEKLFF. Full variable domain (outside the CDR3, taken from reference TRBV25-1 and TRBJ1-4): EADIYQTPRYLVIGTGKKITLECSQTMGHDKMYWYQQDPGMELHLIHYSYGVNSTEKGDLSSESTVSRIRTEHFPLTLESARPSHTSQYLCASSESLGAWEKLFFGSGTQLSVL.

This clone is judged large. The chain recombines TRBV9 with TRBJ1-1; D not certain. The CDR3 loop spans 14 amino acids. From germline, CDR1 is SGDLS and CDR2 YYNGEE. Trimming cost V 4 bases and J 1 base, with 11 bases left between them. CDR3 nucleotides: TGTGCCAGCAGCACTACCTCAGAGAACACTGAAGCTTTCTTT. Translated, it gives CASSTTSENTEAFF.

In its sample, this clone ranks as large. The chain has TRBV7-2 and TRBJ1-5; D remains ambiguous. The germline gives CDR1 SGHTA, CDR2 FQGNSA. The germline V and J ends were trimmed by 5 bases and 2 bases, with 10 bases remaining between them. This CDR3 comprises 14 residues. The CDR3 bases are TGTGCCAGCAGCCCGTCTGGCCGCAATCAGCCCCAGCATTTT. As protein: CASSPSGRNQPQHF.

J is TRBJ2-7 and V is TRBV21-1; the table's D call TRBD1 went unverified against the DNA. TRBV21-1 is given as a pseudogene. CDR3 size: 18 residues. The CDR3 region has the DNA TGTGCCAGCAAAGACCGACAGGGAAGCCCCCCCTTTTACTACGAGCAGTACTTC. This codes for CASKDRQGSPPFYYEQYF.

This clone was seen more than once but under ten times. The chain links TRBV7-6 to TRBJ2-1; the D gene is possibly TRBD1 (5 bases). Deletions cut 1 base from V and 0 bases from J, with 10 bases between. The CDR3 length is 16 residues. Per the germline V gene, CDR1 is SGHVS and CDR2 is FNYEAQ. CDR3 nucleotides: TGTGCCAGCAGCTTAGGGGGCTCCGCCTCCTACAATGAGCAGTTCTTC. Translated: CASSLGGSASYNEQFF. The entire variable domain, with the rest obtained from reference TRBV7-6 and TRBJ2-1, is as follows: GAGVSQSPRYKVTKRGQDVALRCDPISGHVSLYWYRQALGQGPEFLTYFNYEAQQDKSGLPNDRFSAERPEGSISTLTIQRTEQRDSAMYRCASSLGGSASYNEQFFGPGTRLTVL.

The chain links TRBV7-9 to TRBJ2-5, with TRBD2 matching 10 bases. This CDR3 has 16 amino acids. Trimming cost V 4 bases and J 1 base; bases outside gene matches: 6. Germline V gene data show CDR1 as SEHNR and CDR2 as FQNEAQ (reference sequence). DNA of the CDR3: TGTGCCAGCAGCTACACGGGACTAGCGATCCAAGAGACCCAGTACTTC. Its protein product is CASSYTGLAIQETQYF.

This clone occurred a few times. CDR3 nucleotide sequence: TGTGCCAGCAGCTTAAGTCGGTGGGGCGGGAGCGCCGGGGAGCTGTTTTTT. This sequence encodes CASSLSRWGGSAGELFF. V and J are TRBV7-2 and TRBJ2-2, with TRBD2 matching over 7 bases. V was pared by 2 bases and J by 6 bases, with 12 bases of the junction left unmatched. The CDR3 covers 17 residues. The germline V gene has CDR1 SGHTA and CDR2 FQGNSA.

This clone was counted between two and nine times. CDR3 sequence reads: CASSPAFSGSSYEQYF. CDR3 nucleotides: TGTGCCAGCAGCCCAGCCTTTAGCGGGAGCTCCTACGAGCAGTACTTC. The chain is built from TRBV27 and TRBJ2-7; 9 positions agree with TRBD2. Germline V lookup: CDR1 MNHEY, CDR2 SMNVEV (reference sequence). The CDR3 has 16 amino acids. Germline trimming cut 6 bases from V and 0 bases from J; bases unmatched to any gene: 9.

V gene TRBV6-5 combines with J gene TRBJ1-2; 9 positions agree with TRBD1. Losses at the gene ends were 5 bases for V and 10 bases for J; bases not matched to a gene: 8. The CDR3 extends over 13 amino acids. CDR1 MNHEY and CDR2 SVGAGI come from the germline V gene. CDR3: CASSENRGRVYTF. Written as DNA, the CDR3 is TGTGCCAGCAGTGAAAACAGGGGGCGCGTCTACACCTTC.

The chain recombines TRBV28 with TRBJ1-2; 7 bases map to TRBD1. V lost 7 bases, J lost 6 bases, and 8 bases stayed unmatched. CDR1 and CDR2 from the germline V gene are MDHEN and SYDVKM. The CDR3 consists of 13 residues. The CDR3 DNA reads TGTGCCAGCATCCAGGGACAGCCAGATGGCTACACCTTC. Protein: CASIQGQPDGYTF.

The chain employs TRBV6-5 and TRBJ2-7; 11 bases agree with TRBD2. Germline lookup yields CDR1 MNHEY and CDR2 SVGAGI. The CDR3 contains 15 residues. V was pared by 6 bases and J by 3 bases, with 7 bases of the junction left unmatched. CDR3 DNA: TGTGCCAGCAGACAACTAGCGGGGGACCTCTACGAGCAGTACTTC. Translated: CASRQLAGDLYEQYF.